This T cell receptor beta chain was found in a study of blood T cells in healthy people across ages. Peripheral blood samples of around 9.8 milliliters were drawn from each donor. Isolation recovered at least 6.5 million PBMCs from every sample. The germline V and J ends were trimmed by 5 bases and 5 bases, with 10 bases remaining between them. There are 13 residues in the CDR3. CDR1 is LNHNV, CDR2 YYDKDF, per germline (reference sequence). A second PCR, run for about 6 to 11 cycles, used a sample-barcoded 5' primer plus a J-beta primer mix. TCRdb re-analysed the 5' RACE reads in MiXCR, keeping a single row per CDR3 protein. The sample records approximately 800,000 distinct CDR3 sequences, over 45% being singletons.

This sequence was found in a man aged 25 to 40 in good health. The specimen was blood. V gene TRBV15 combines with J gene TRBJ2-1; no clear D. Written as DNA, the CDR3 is TGTGCCACCAGCCCCGGACCAAACAATGAGCAGTTCTTC. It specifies CATSPGPNNEQFF.